One TCR beta chain is described in this entry. Antigen: not known. Sequenced material consisted of expressed TCRB transcripts (all of the isolated RNA was reverse transcribed). Generated by immunoSEQ multiplex PCR, the TCRdb table keeps only in-frame clones and is missing some. The table records under 90,000 clones, 30% to 40% of them present only once. The record originates from a study of beta chain features in type 1 diabetes. Study observations and caveats: For type 1 diabetes patients, VDJ junctions showed fewer insertions and more deletions.

The V and J ends lost 4 bases and 1 base respectively, with 7 bases between them. CDR1 and CDR2 from the germline V gene are SGHRS and YFSETQ. The CDR3 extends over 13 amino acids. The TCR sequence derives from a woman aged 18-30 years in good health. Source material: stem cell memory CD4+ T cells from blood. The genes are TRBV5-1 and TRBJ2-3, with D unresolved. As DNA, the CDR3 is TGCGCCAGCAGCGCCGCGGGCACAGATACGCAGTATTTT. This sequence encodes CASSAAGTDTQYF. The full variable domain, completed using reference TRBV5-1 and TRBJ2-3, is KAGVTQTPRYLIKTRGQQVTLSCSPISGHRSVSWYQQTPGQGLQFLFEYFSETQRNKGNFPGRFSGRQFSNSRSEMNVSTLELGDSALYLCASSAAGTDTQYFGPGTRLTVL.